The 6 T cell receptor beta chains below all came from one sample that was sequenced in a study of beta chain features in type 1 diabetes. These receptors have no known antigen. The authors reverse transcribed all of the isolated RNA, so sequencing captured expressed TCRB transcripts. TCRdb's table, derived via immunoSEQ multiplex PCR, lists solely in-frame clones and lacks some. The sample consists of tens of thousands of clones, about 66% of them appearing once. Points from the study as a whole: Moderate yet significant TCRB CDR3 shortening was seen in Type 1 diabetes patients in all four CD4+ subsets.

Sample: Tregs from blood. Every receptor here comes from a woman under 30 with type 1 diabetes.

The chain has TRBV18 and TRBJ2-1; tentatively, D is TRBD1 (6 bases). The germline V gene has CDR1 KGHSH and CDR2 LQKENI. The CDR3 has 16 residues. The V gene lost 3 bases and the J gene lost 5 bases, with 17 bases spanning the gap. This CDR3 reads CASSPAKSTGNNEQFF. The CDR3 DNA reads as TGTGCCAGCTCACCGGCTAAATCGACAGGCAACAATGAGCAGTTCTTC.

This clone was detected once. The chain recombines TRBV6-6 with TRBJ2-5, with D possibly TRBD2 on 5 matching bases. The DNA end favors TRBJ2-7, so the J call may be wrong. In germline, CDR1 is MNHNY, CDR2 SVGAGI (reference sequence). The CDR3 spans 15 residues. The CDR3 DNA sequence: TGTGCCAGCAGTTCGCCCGGACTTGGGAAGTACGAGCAGTACTTC. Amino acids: CASSSPGLGKYEQYF.

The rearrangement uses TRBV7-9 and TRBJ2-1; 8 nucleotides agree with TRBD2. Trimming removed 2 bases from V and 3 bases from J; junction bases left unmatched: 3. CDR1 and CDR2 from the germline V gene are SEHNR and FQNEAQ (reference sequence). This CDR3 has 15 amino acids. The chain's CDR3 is CASSLRLANYNEQFF. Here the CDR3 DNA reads TGTGCCAGCAGCTTACGACTAGCGAACTACAATGAGCAGTTCTTC.

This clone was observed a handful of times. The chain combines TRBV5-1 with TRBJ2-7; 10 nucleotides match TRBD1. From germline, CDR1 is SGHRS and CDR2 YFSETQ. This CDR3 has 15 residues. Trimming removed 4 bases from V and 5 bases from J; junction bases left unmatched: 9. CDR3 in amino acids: CASSPGDRGSHEQYF. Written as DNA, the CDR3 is TGCGCCAGCAGCCCCGGGGACAGGGGATCCCACGAGCAGTACTTC.

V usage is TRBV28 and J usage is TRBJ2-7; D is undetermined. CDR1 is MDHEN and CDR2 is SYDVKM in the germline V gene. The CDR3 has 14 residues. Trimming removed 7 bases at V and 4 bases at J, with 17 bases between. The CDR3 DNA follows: TGTGCCAGCAAACCCGGCCCCGACGGGTACGAGCAGTACTTC. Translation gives CASKPGPDGYEQYF. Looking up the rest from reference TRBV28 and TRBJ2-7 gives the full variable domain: DVKVTQSSRYLVKRTGEKVFLECVQDMDHENMFWYRQDPGLGLRLIYFSYDVKMKEKGDIPEGYSVSREKKERFSLILESASTNQTSMYLCASKPGPDGYEQYFGPGTRLTVT.

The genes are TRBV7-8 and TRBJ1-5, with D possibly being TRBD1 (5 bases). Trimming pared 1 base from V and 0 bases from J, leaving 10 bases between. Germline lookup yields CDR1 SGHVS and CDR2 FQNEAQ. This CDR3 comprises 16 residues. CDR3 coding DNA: TGTGCCAGCAGCTTAGGACAGACATATAGCAATCAGCCCCAGCATTTT. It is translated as CASSLGQTYSNQPQHF. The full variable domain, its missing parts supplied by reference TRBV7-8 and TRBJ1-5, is GAGVSQSPRYKVAKRGQDVALRCDPISGHVSLFWYQQALGQGPEFLTYFQNEAQLDKSGLPSDRFFAERPEGSVSTLKIQRTQQEDSAVYLCASSLGQTYSNQPQHFGDGTRLSIL.